This T cell receptor (beta chain) was identified during a study of shared clonotypes between healthy human individuals (dated by TCRdb to about 2020). About the full investigation: Two women and a few men aged 18 to 49 years were included in the cohort. Per donor, leukapheresis produced somewhere between about 0.94 and 9 billion PBMCs. To estimate repertoire size and how much clonotypes are shared between individuals, the study performed deep sequencing of blood TCR repertoires from five healthy adults. For each donor, CD4 naive and CD4 memory were each given three plates, CD8 naive was given two plates, and CD8 memory was given one plate. To increase sequencing depth and limit assay-specific biases, TCR repertoire library preparation and sequencing were carried out by different laboratories using diverse techniques. Results the study describes overall, beyond this receptor: Based on pairwise subsampling, the degree of clonotype sharing among donors was expected to be affected by sequencing depth. Larger estimated clonotype richness was generally found for naive subsets than for memory subsets. Higher generation probabilities were observed for clonotypes shared by all four sorted-subset donors than for non-shared clonotypes. Only blood was sampled, and tissue TCR repertoires likely differ from those in blood. The small number of donors limited the genetic and exposure-history diversity represented. Around 5.4% of naive CD4, around 3.5% of naive CD8, 2.3% of memory CD4, and about 0.4% of memory CD8 clonotypes were shared across several donors. Incomplete sequencing was indicated by rarefaction of sorted-subset datasets, despite the large sequencing depth.

Using the deep immunoSEQ assay, TCR CDR3 regions were amplified from genomic DNA by multiplex PCR. Extracted genomic DNA from each cell subset was distributed evenly across all wells of several immunoSEQ 96-well plates, and each plate was treated as a replicate. For sorted subsets, 150 to 250 ng of genomic DNA, equivalent to roughly 33,000 T cell genomes, went into each replicate PCR. Purified libraries were quantified with a Qubit 3.0 fluorometer, sized on a Bioanalyzer 2100, and re-quantified with the KAPA Library Quantification kit. A separate single-read 150-cycle Illumina NextSeq 550 flow cell was used to sequence each immunoSEQ 96-well plate. The paper's data handling went like this. Because only junctional sequences without quality scores were contained in the immunoSEQ output, filtering matching that applied to full-length reads could not be performed. To assign V/J genes and CDR3, sequences were annotated against IMGT germline references using PyIR, a Python wrapper for IgBLAST v1.9. Any read was removed if the V/J assignment was weak (E-value above 1e-6), the CDR3 was missing, or the read contained stop codons, out-of-frame junctions, or ambiguous translated residues. A V3J clonotype was defined by an identical inferred V gene, J gene, and CDR3 amino acid sequence. To compute the percentage overlap between repertoires, the number of shared unique clonotypes was divided by the size of the smaller repertoire. Repertoire richness was assessed with RTK rarefaction, the Chao1 estimator, and Recon v2.1 estimates of unobserved clonotypes. Generation probabilities for all TCRbeta clonotypes obtained by the gDNA method from a handful of donors were computed using OLGA. TCRdb's version of the immuneACCESS table is confined to in-frame rearrangements and falls short of the full clone set. An unresolved V gene accounts for under half of the shortfall where checked; the remainder is of unknown origin. D and trimming come from the DNA, and the V and J calls and clone size come from that table. Here the sample has a few million clones; 85% to 95% occur a single time. Under 0.15% of the sample belongs to the ten largest clones.

The CDR3 numbers 17 residues from cysteine through phenylalanine. CDR3 DNA only is kept here, 51 bases in frame from base 1. V gives up 2 bases and J gives up 0 bases, and the segment between their germline ends measures 16 bases. The CDR1 and CDR2 encoded by the germline V gene are SGHRS and YFSETQ. The donors were healthy, HIV-negative adults with no recently reported acute infections or vaccinations. Every donor was a Caucasian adult living in Nashville, Tennessee, USA. CD4+ T cells were enriched by magnetic negative selection; naive cells were then positively selected on CD45RA, and the negative fraction formed the memory subset. Blood was collected by leukapheresis, and PBMCs were isolated by Ficoll-Histopaque density gradient centrifugation and then cryopreserved in liquid nitrogen vapor phase. Analytical flow cytometry was used to check the purity and quantity of every magnetically sorted T cell population. Genomic DNA was isolated from each sorted fraction and quantified by UV absorbance on a Nanodrop 2000c.

This clone was seen just once. This clone's antigen is unknown. Base qualities are not at hand, and no much larger clone is one base apart. What was sequenced was naive CD4+ T cells sorted from blood. The cell subset or site label of this sample denotes: CD45RA+ positively selected. The chain couples TRBV5-1 to TRBJ2-3; the D gene is perhaps TRBD1, on 6 matching bases. The clonotype comes from a man aged 18 to 29 in good health. The CDR3 reads as follows: CASSLQLQGTSTDTQYF. The sequenced DNA is TGCGCCAGCAGCTTACAATTACAGGGAACGAGCACAGATACGCAGTATTTT.